The 27 T cell receptor beta chains in this list originate from one sample, sequenced in a study of T cell repertoires in cytomegalovirus infection. TCRdb re-derived calls from the reads in MiXCR, one entry per CDR3 protein. The data hold about 310,000 distinct CDR3 sequences, with 25% observed a single time. Their recognized antigens are unknown. Sequencing was performed on cultured PBMCs, taken from culture after CMV antigen stimulation. The receptors derive from a human donor in good health (CMV status not recorded). Some clones in this sample may be carry-over from other donors' samples.

V gene TRBV6-5 combines with J gene TRBJ1-1; no clear D. The CDR3 length is 16 residues. From germline, CDR1 is MNHEY and CDR2 SVGAGI. V gave up 7 bases and J gave up 8 bases, with 26 bases separating them. CDR3 sequence (DNA): TGTGCCAGCACCGTTACGGTCCTCCATGTACGTGGAGAAGCTTTCTTT. Its translation: CASTVTVLHVRGEAFF.

This clonotype appeared a few times. This chain uses TRBV20-1 with TRBJ2-3, with 11 bases fitting TRBD2. This CDR3 comprises 15 residues. In germline, CDR1 is DFQATT, CDR2 SNEGSKA (reference sequence). The trim removed 2 bases at V and 1 base at J, leaving 2 bases unmatched. DNA for the CDR3: TGCAGTGCTAGACTAGCGGGAGGACGCACAGATACGCAGTATTTT. This translates into CSARLAGGRTDTQYF.

The chain has TRBV19 and TRBJ2-5; D is perhaps TRBD1 (6 bases). In germline, CDR1 is LNHDA, CDR2 SQIVND (reference sequence). The V end lost 9 bases, the J end lost 2 bases, and 10 bases lay between the germline ends. There are 12 residues in the CDR3. The CDR3 spells CARRTAQETQYF. The CDR3, as DNA: TGTGCCAGGAGGACAGCACAAGAGACCCAGTACTTC.

J is TRBJ2-7 and V is TRBV2, with 7 nucleotides matching TRBD2. The CDR3 is 14 residues long. The J segment lost 4 bases and the V segment lost 5 bases, leaving 8 bases of the junction unmatched. The germline gives CDR1 SNHLY, CDR2 FYNNEI. The CDR3 DNA is TGTGCCAGCAGTTTCTCGCGGGAGATGTACGAGCAGTACGTC. Protein product: CASSFSREMYEQYV.

J is TRBJ2-1 and V is TRBV7-2; unclear D gene. CDR1 SGHTA and CDR2 FQGNSA come from the germline V gene. Trimming removed 0 bases at V and 5 bases at J, with 5 bases between. The CDR3 extends over 13 amino acids. For the CDR3, the DNA is TGTGCCAGCAGCTTAGCGATAGACAATGAGCAGTTCTTC. Its translation: CASSLAIDNEQFF.

The chain couples TRBV12-5 to TRBJ2-1; weak D call: TRBD2 (6 bases). This CDR3 has 14 amino acids. From germline, CDR1 is LGHNT and CDR2 FRNRAP. V lost 8 bases, J lost 5 bases, and 16 bases lay in between. This chain's CDR3 is CASLRRDGNNEQFF. DNA for the CDR3: TGTGCTAGTCTCAGGCGGGATGGCAACAATGAGCAGTTCTTC.

The chain joins TRBV6-6 to TRBJ2-7; either TRBD1 or TRBD2 may supply D (5 bases each). The CDR3 consists of 13 residues. V lost 6 bases and J lost 2, with 11 bases in between. CDR1 is MNHNY, CDR2 SVGAGI, per germline (reference sequence). The CDR3 region has the DNA TGTGCCAGCAGCCGGGACGGCCCCTACGAGCAGTACTTC. It codes for CASSRDGPYEQYF.

This clonotype was counted at least ten times. The chain combines TRBV11-2 with TRBJ1-2; TRBD1 matches 7 bases. This CDR3 is built from 14 residues. With V trimmed by 5 bases and J by 3 bases, 6 bases remained unmatched. Germline assignment: CDR1 SGHAT and CDR2 FQNNGV. The CDR3 loop is CASSAMTGYYGYTF. The CDR3 DNA is TGTGCCAGCAGCGCCATGACAGGGTACTATGGCTACACCTTC.

Ten or more counts support this clonotype. The chain couples TRBV7-2 to TRBJ1-1; 7 bases map to TRBD1. Germline trimming cut 6 bases from V and 4 bases from J; bases unmatched to any gene: 5. The CDR3 covers 13 residues. Germline values: CDR1 SGHTA, CDR2 FQGNSA. In DNA, the CDR3 is TGTGCCAGCAGTCCGGACAGGAGCACTGAAGCTTTCTTT. Residues: CASSPDRSTEAFF.

This chain links TRBV27 with TRBJ2-1; 9 bases fit TRBD2. V was pared by 5 bases and J by 5 bases, with 7 bases of the junction left unmatched. CDR1 is MNHEY and CDR2 is SMNVEV in the germline V gene (reference sequence). CDR3 size: 15 residues. The CDR3 DNA reads TGTGCCAGCAGTCCGGGGGGCGGGAGGGACAATGAGCAGTTCTTC. Its protein is CASSPGGGRDNEQFF.

The chain has TRBV5-5 and TRBJ2-1, with 10 bases matching TRBD2. Germline CDR1 reads SGHKS; CDR2 reads YYEKEE (reference sequence). Losses at the gene ends were 2 bases for V and 2 bases for J; bases not matched to a gene: 13. The CDR3 contains 19 residues. The DNA for the CDR3 is TGTGCCAGCAGCTTTTCAGCGGGAGGGTCCTGGAGCACCTACAATGAGCAGTTCTTC. It specifies CASSFSAGGSWSTYNEQFF.

The V gene is TRBV20-1, the J gene TRBJ1-5; D not certain. The CDR3 is made up of 12 amino acids. Trimming removed 0 bases from V and 5 bases from J, with 5 bases in between. CDR1 is DFQATT, CDR2 SNEGSKA, per germline (reference sequence). CDR3 sequence reads: CSAREAHQPQHF. The CDR3 bases are TGCAGTGCTAGAGAAGCCCATCAGCCCCAGCATTTT.

The chain has TRBV7-9 and TRBJ2-2; 7 nucleotides match TRBD2. Germline CDR1 reads SEHNR; CDR2 reads FQNEAQ (reference sequence). The CDR3 has 17 amino acids. V shed 4 bases and J 4 bases; nucleotides not matched to a gene: 12. CDR3 loop: CASSYLTSPVGTGELFF. CDR3 in DNA: TGTGCCAGCAGCTACCTGACTAGCCCAGTCGGCACCGGGGAGCTGTTTTTT.

In this sample, this clonotype turned up a few times. The chain links TRBV28 to TRBJ2-7; D is possibly TRBD2 (5 bases). The germline V gene has CDR1 MDHEN and CDR2 SYDVKM. V shed 3 bases and J shed 6 bases, with 21 bases lying between them. The CDR3 has 16 amino acids. The CDR3 region has the DNA TGTGCCAGCAGTTTGTTTCCGGCGGGCCCATCCCTCGAGCAGTACTTC. This encodes CASSLFPAGPSLEQYF.

The V and J genes are TRBV2 and TRBJ1-6; 7 bases fit TRBD1. CDR1 is SNHLY and CDR2 is FYNNEI in the germline V gene. J gave up 7 bases and V 7 bases, and 10 bases lay outside the gene matches. This CDR3 region has 15 residues. CDR3 sequence: CASNQDRARNSPLHF. In DNA, the CDR3 is TGTGCCAGCAACCAAGACAGGGCCAGGAATTCACCCCTCCACTTT.

The chain has TRBV20-1 and TRBJ2-4; D unresolved. V lost 0 bases, J lost 4 bases, and 7 bases lay in between. The CDR3 is 13 amino acids. The germline V gene has CDR1 DFQATT and CDR2 SNEGSKA (reference sequence). CDR3 DNA sequence: TGCAGTGCTAGAGAGGGCGGAAAAAACATTCAGTACTTC. Residues: CSAREGGKNIQYF.

The V call is TRBV10-3, the J call TRBJ2-1; 10 bases line up with TRBD1. Germline CDR1 is ENHRY and CDR2 is SYGVKD. V was pared by 5 bases and J by 4 bases, with 5 bases of the junction left unmatched. The CDR3 totals 15 residues. CDR3 sequence reads: CAISTEDRGYNEQFF. The CDR3 DNA follows: TGTGCCATCAGTACCGAGGACAGGGGGTACAATGAGCAGTTCTTC.

The chain couples TRBV7-2 to TRBJ1-5; no definite D call. The CDR3 is 12 amino acids. The germline V gene has CDR1 SGHTA and CDR2 FQGNSA. Between the trimmed V and J ends, which lost 6 bases and 7 bases, there was a span of 10 bases. The CDR3 DNA follows: TGTGCCAGCAGTAAAGTGGGACAGCCCCAGCATTTT. Protein product: CASSKVGQPQHF.

V usage is TRBV12-3 or TRBV12-4 and J usage is TRBJ2-1; tentative D call: TRBD2 (5 bases). This CDR3 has 14 residues. Trimming took off 0 bases at V and 7 bases at J, with 10 bases between the two ends. CDR3 loop: CASSLAGVGNEQFF. The DNA for the CDR3 is TGTGCCAGCAGTTTAGCGGGAGTGGGTAATGAGCAGTTCTTC.

The CDR3 bases are TGTGCCACCAGCATAGAGGGCTGGGACATTCAGTACTTC. This codes for CATSIEGWDIQYF. The chain carries TRBV15 and TRBJ2-4, with D possibly TRBD2 on 5 matching bases. V lost 4 bases and J 8 bases, leaving 12 bases between the germline ends. Germline V gene sequence: CDR1 LNHNV, CDR2 YYDKDF (reference sequence). The CDR3 covers 13 residues. The entire variable domain, with the rest obtained from reference TRBV15 and TRBJ2-4, is as follows: DAMVIQNPRYQVTQFGKPVTLSCSQTLNHNVMYWYQQKSSQAPKLLFHYYDKDFNNEADTPDNFQSRRPNTSFCFLDIRSPGLGDTAMYLCATSIEGWDIQYFGAGTRLSVL.

This clonotype was detected many times. This chain joins TRBV7-2 and TRBJ2-1, with 7 bases that match TRBD2. The germline V gene encodes CDR1 SGHTA and CDR2 FQGNSA. The V segment lost 3 bases and the J segment 4 bases; nucleotides outside the gene matches: 6. There are 15 residues in the CDR3. This chain's CDR3 is CASSLSGTTYNEQFF. DNA for the CDR3: TGTGCCAGCAGCTTGTCCGGGACTACTTACAATGAGCAGTTCTTC.

The chain joins TRBV11-3 to TRBJ1-1; D not resolved. The CDR3 totals 14 residues. The germline CDR1 and CDR2 sequences are SGHNT and YENEEA. Trimming removed 1 base from V and 1 base from J, with 7 bases in between. The CDR3 loop reads CASSLVHGNTEAFF. The CDR3, as DNA: TGTGCCAGCAGCTTAGTTCACGGGAACACTGAAGCTTTCTTT. Drawing the rest from reference TRBV11-3 and TRBJ1-1, the complete variable domain is EAGVVQSPRYKIIEKKQPVAFWCNPISGHNTLYWYLQNLGQGPELLIRYENEEAVDDSQLPKDRFSAERLKGVDSTLKIQPAELGDSAVYLCASSLVHGNTEAFFGQGTRLTVV.

This rearrangement joins TRBV29-1 to TRBJ2-5, with TRBD2 matching 9 bases. The germline V gene encodes CDR1 SQVTM and CDR2 ANQGSEA. Trimming at V came to 5 bases and at J to 5 bases, leaving 12 bases not matched to a gene. This CDR3 region has 15 residues. CDR3 coding DNA: TGCAGCGTTCAGGTGGTAGCGGGAGTCTTGGAGACCCAGTACTTC. Translating it yields CSVQVVAGVLETQYF.

The chain is built from TRBV19 and TRBJ1-1, with no clear D. The CDR3 has 16 residues. Germline loops: CDR1 LNHDA, CDR2 SQIVND (reference sequence). V lost 6 bases and J lost 1, with 18 bases in between. CDR3 protein: CASRIHDGLTNTEAFF. The CDR3 nucleotides read TGTGCCAGTAGAATTCACGACGGGTTGACGAACACTGAAGCTTTCTTT.

This clonotype turned up a few times. V and J are TRBV5-1 and TRBJ2-1; D is perhaps TRBD2 (6 bases). Germline CDR1 and CDR2: SGHRS and YFSETQ. This CDR3 spans 14 amino acids. Trimming shortened V by 4 bases and J by 2 bases, and 10 bases separated the two germline ends. CDR3 sequence reads: CASSQRAPYNEQFF. As DNA, the CDR3 is TGCGCCAGCAGCCAGCGGGCCCCCTACAATGAGCAGTTCTTC.

The chain links TRBV5-6 to TRBJ2-1; a possible D gene is TRBD1 (5 bases). CDR3 length: 15 residues. The V end was cut by 2 bases, the J end by 2 bases, with 11 bases between. Germline CDR1 SGHDT, CDR2 YYEEEE. The CDR3 is CASSFGDRPYNEQFF. The CDR3 bases are TGTGCCAGCAGCTTTGGCGACAGACCCTACAATGAGCAGTTCTTC.

This clonotype has just a few counts. V gene TRBV6-6 combines with J gene TRBJ1-5, with a possible D match to TRBD1 (5 bases). Germline V gene sequence: CDR1 MNHNY, CDR2 SVGAGI (reference sequence). The CDR3 spans 15 residues. The germline V and J ends were trimmed by 0 bases and 3 bases, with 9 bases remaining between them. The CDR3 here is CASSYSAGNNQPQHF. The DNA for the CDR3 is TGTGCCAGCAGTTACTCGGCAGGGAACAATCAGCCCCAGCATTTT.